The clone carrying this TCR beta chain showed up just a few times. The source of the sample is a study of Tregs in tolerant kidney transplant recipients. Using immunoSEQ multiplex PCR, the repertoire was profiled, and TCRdb retains in-frame clones only, with some absent. The repertoire holds some 240,000 clones, with 80% to 85% as singletons. Sequencing input: CD4+ T cells from blood. The clonotype comes from a human donor in good health.

CDR3 region: CASSELAGQGNTEAFF. CDR3 coding DNA: TGTGCCAGCAGTGAATTGGCGGGGCAGGGGAACACTGAAGCTTTCTTT. V usage is TRBV25-1 and J usage is TRBJ1-1, with D maybe TRBD1 (5 bases). Germline V gene lookup returns CDR1 MGHDK and CDR2 SYGVNS. This CDR3 region has 16 residues. The V gene lost 1 base and the J gene lost 1 base, with 13 bases spanning the gap.